This T cell receptor beta chain appears in the sequencing data of a study of chemoradiotherapy in HPV16-positive cancers (dated by TCRdb to between 2022 and 2023). Describing the broader study: Candidate HPV-specific T-cell clones and common TCR motifs were defined through functional T-cell assays on cells from a couple of HPV16-positive patients. The study asked whether T-cell immunity against the HPV oncoproteins E6 and E7 changes during chemoradiotherapy and whether it affects survival. The candidate HPV-specific TCRs and motifs were subsequently tracked in TCR repertoires obtained from fewer than 95 patients with HPV-related cancers. Broad study findings and their caveats: Expansion of candidate HPV-specific clones and E7-related TCR motifs was observed in the tumor microenvironment during treatment, whereas no such expansion was observed for non-HPV-specific T cells. Among HPV16-positive patients, expansion of HPV-responsive T cells during chemoradiotherapy was associated with better recurrence-free survival. The functional definition of HPV-specific T cells was derived from only two HPV16-positive patients, and the survival association was reported for HPV16-positive patients.

The method was the immunoSEQ multiplex PCR assay. The table was pulled from immuneACCESS by TCRdb, which kept in-frame rearrangements only. Such tables lose some clones; where checked, under half of the loss comes from unresolved V genes, and the rest has no known cause. Here the sample has 65,000 to 80,000 clones; about 88% occur a single time. The ten largest account for around 3.8% of the sample. This clone was seen a single time. It lacks a known antigen. No base-level quality is on record; no much larger clone is a single base apart. Repertoires were sampled repeatedly over the course of chemoradiotherapy so that clonal expansion in the tumor microenvironment could be followed. The CDR3 sequence holds 15 residues, the cysteine and phenylalanine included. The CDR3 DNA has 45 bases and is translated from base 1. From the germline V gene, CDR1 is SGHRS and CDR2 is YFSETQ. V is shortened by 3 bases, J by 1 base, and the region joining them spans 13 bases.

The sequence joins TRBV5-1 to TRBJ1-1, with the D gene too uncertain to name. This TCR came from a human donor with HPV-associated anogenital cancer. This specimen consisted of blood, obtained from a patient who underwent chemoradiotherapy. The DNA sequence reads TGCGCCAGCAGCTCGTTCCGGGTGCCGAACACTGAAGCTTTCTTT. Translated, it gives CASSSFRVPNTEAFF.